This T cell receptor (beta chain) is drawn from a study of blood T cell repertoires in COVID-19. Overall study: COVID-19 samples collected from the United States, Italy and Spain covered acute and convalescent phases.

Germline V gene lookup returns CDR1 SEHNR and CDR2 FQNEAQ (reference sequence). The CDR3 loop spans 16 amino acids. V was shortened by 1 base and J by 8 bases, with 17 bases between the two germline ends. Data came from immunoSEQ multiplex PCR; TCRdb stores just in-frame clones and leaves some out. The sample contains around 200,000 clones, 85% to 90% of which appear only once. The source is a man between 50 and 59 years old with acute or convalescent COVID-19. Sequenced input: peripheral blood. The chain is built from TRBV7-9 and TRBJ1-4, with D unresolved. The CDR3 coding sequence is TGTGCCAGCAGCTTAGGTTCCGGGGAAGAAGGGGAAAAACTGTTTTTT. Its protein product is CASSLGSGEEGEKLFF.